The rows below give T cell receptor beta chains drawn from one sample of a study of post-analysis software for immune sequencing data. TCRdb recomputed calls from the PCR reads with MiXCR, one row per CDR3 protein. Of about 540,000 distinct CDR3 sequences listed, approximately 31% are singletons. The sample taken for sequencing was blood. The receptors come from a girl younger than 18 with multiple sclerosis. Both conserved end residues are trimmed from each CDR3. Fields, in order: V gene, J gene, CDR3 protein.

V: TRBV5-1
J: TRBJ1-1
CDR3: ASSLTGHTEAF

V: TRBV20-1
J: TRBJ2-2
CDR3: SAREVARGTGELF

V: TRBV4-1
J: TRBJ1-1
CDR3: ASSQDFGGNTEAF

V: TRBV7-9
J: TRBJ1-2
CDR3: ASSSTRDRGANYGYT

V: TRBV18
J: TRBJ1-5
CDR3: ASSPGLNQPQH

V: TRBV15
J: TRBJ1-1
CDR3: AVGGVNTEAF

V: TRBV5-6
J: TRBJ2-6
CDR3: ASSLRGPNSFSGANVLT

V: TRBV6-6
J: TRBJ1-2
CDR3: ASRLELANYGYT

V: TRBV29-1
J: TRBJ1-6
CDR3: SVGDRQYSPPH

V: TRBV12-3/TRBV12-4
J: TRBJ1-1
CDR3: ANSHPGQGGVNTEAF

V: TRBV15
J: TRBJ2-3
CDR3: ATSSYQGPTDTQY

V: TRBV10-3
J: TRBJ2-7
CDR3: AISESFAGGYEQY

V: TRBV6-6
J: TRBJ2-3
CDR3: ASSLPAGGADTQY

V: TRBV2
J: TRBJ2-1
CDR3: ASSEALRLAGVYNEQF

V: TRBV29-1
J: NA
CDR3: SVEDETPIGGYEQY

V: TRBV6-1
J: TRBJ1-2
CDR3: ASSEWGQGSYGYT

V: TRBV20-1
J: TRBJ2-7
CDR3: SATPFQTGGPESEQY

V: TRBV5-1
J: TRBJ2-1
CDR3: ASSQRGGNEQF

V: TRBV4-1
J: TRBJ2-1
CDR3: ASSGRSGQGSSYNEQF

V: TRBV7-2
J: TRBJ2-1
CDR3: ASNHLAGVYNEQF

V: TRBV10-3
J: TRBJ2-1
CDR3: ATNRPTYNEQF

V: TRBV20-1
J: TRBJ2-3
CDR3: RTGEGTDTQY

V: TRBV3-1
J: TRBJ2-5
CDR3: ASSQSLGPQETQY

V: TRBV4-1
J: TRBJ2-1
CDR3: ASSHLSGVVNEQF

V: TRBV20-1
J: TRBJ1-2
CDR3: SATRAGGRNYGYT

V: TRBV27
J: TRBJ1-1
CDR3: ASSSLRGNTEAF

V: TRBV3-1
J: TRBJ1-2
CDR3: ASSQEGQDYGYT

V: TRBV5-1
J: TRBJ2-5
CDR3: ASRTPQNGTQY